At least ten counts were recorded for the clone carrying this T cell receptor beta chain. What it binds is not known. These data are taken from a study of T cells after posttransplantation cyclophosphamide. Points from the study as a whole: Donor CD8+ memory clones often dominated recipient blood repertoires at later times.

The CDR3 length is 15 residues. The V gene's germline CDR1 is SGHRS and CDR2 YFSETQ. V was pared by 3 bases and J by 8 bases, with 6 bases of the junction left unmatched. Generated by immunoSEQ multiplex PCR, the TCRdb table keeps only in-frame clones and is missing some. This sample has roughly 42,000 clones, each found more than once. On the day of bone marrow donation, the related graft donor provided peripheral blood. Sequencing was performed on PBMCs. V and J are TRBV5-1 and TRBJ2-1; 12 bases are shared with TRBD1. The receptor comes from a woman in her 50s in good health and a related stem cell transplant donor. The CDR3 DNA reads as TGCGCCAGCAGCTGGGACAGGGGGCAGCTGGATGAGCAGTTCTTC. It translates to CASSWDRGQLDEQFF.